A single sample is the source of the 32 T cell receptor beta chains below, sequenced in a study of T cell repertoires in aging, cancer and after chemotherapy. The template was genomic DNA from peripheral blood, not RNA. TRB rearrangements spanning V, D and J were amplified using mixed TRB-A/B primers. TCRdb re-analysed the multiplex PCR reads in MiXCR, keeping a single row per CDR3 protein. The data show some 10,000 distinct CDR3 sequences, approximately 38% seen once. Sequenced material: blood. These receptors originate from a human donor in good health.

The chain combines TRBV5-1 with TRBJ2-1, with D possibly matching TRBD2 (7 bases). V lost 0 bases and J 6 bases, leaving 13 bases between the germline ends. The CDR3 extends over 15 amino acids. Germline V CDR1 and CDR2: SGHRS, YFSETQ. The CDR3 nucleotides are TGCGCCAGCAGCTTGGACCACAGGGAGGGCAATGAGCAGTTCTTC. Its protein product is CASSLDHREGNEQFF.

Notes on this clonotype: At one boundary the junction diverges from the germline segment, which might be a read error. The chain uses TRBV12-3 or TRBV12-4 and TRBJ2-7, with D tentatively TRBD2 (6 bases). This CDR3 has 15 residues. CDR3 region: CASSSNPGASYEQYF. The CDR3 DNA is TGTGCCAGCAGCTCAAACCCGGGAGCTTCCTATGAGCAGTACTTC.

This clonotype was seen a few times. The chain employs TRBV12-3 or TRBV12-4 and TRBJ2-6; D is ambiguous. The CDR3 extends over 15 amino acids. V dropped 7 bases and J dropped 2 bases, with 12 bases sitting between them. The CDR3 DNA is TGTGCCAGCACCCCCTATGGGGCTGGGGCCAACGTCCTGACTTTC. Translation: CASTPYGAGANVLTF.

The chain joins TRBV20-1 to TRBJ1-2, with D unclear. The V gene lost 3 bases and the J gene lost 2 bases, with 13 bases spanning the gap. The CDR3 is 14 residues long. Germline CDR1 reads DFQATT; CDR2 reads SNEGSKA (reference sequence). CDR3 coding DNA: TGCAGTGCTAGCCCCCAGGATAAGAACTATGGCTACACCTTC. Residues: CSASPQDKNYGYTF.

V gene TRBV7-9 combines with J gene TRBJ2-2; D not certain. The CDR3 has 14 residues. The V gene lost 1 base and the J gene lost 5 bases, with 8 bases spanning the gap. CDR1 is SEHNR and CDR2 is FQNEAQ in the germline V gene (reference sequence). The CDR3 coding sequence is TGTGCCAGCAGCTTAGAGGGCCTAACCGGGGAGCTGTTTTTT. Translated: CASSLEGLTGELFF.

J is TRBJ1-5 and V is TRBV27; weak D call: TRBD1 (6 bases). Looked up from germline, CDR1 is MNHEY and CDR2 is SMNVEV (reference sequence). The V and J ends lost 8 bases and 6 bases respectively, with 11 bases between them. The CDR3 sequence is 12 residues long. The CDR3 DNA reads TGTGCCAGCGCTACAGGGTTTCAGCCCCAGCATTTT. Residues: CASATGFQPQHF.

This sequence joins TRBV6-5 and TRBJ2-7, with D possibly being TRBD1 or TRBD2 (7 bases each). Per the germline V gene, CDR1 is MNHEY and CDR2 is SVGAGI. V was cut by 6 bases and J by 5 bases, with 23 bases left in between. The CDR3 has 16 residues. The CDR3 loop reads CASSLAGARGGDEQYF. CDR3 DNA: TGTGCCAGCAGCCTTGCTGGGGCCAGGGGGGGCGACGAGCAGTACTTC.

The rearrangement links TRBV18 to TRBJ2-1, with D tentatively TRBD2 (6 bases). The CDR3 consists of 15 residues. Germline V gene lookup returns CDR1 KGHSH and CDR2 LQKENI. Trimming took off 2 bases at V and 8 bases at J, with 16 bases between the two ends. The CDR3 is CASSPDGGRWDEQFF. CDR3 sequence (DNA): TGTGCCAGCTCACCAGACGGGGGACGGTGGGATGAGCAGTTCTTC.

The chain employs TRBV13 and TRBJ2-3; D possibly matches TRBD1 or TRBD2 (6 bases each). The CDR3 sequence is 14 residues long. V was trimmed by 5 bases and J by 4 bases, leaving 13 bases between them. Germline CDR1 and CDR2: PRHDT and FYEKMQ (reference sequence). CDR3 region: CASSVDGGPDTQYF. DNA for the CDR3: TGTGCCAGCAGCGTTGACGGGGGCCCAGATACGCAGTATTTT.

The chain uses TRBV6-2 or TRBV6-3 and TRBJ2-4; tentative D call: TRBD1 (6 bases). The CDR3 loop spans 14 amino acids. V was trimmed by 6 bases and J by 6 bases, leaving 15 bases between them. The germline gives CDR1 MNHEY, CDR2 SVGEGT. CDR3 DNA: TGTGCCAGCAGCCTCTCCCGAGGGGGAAACATTCAGTACTTC. It is translated as CASSLSRGGNIQYF.

This chain connects TRBV6-5 to TRBJ1-2; tentatively, D is TRBD1 (5 bases). From germline, CDR1 is MNHEY and CDR2 SVGAGI. This CDR3 contains 13 residues. Trimming removed 6 bases at V and 8 bases at J, with 16 bases between. The CDR3 protein is CASSPWRRDGYTF. The CDR3 nucleotides read TGTGCCAGCAGCCCCTGGAGGCGGGACGGCTACACCTTC.

The chain couples TRBV27 to TRBJ2-7, with 14 bases identical to TRBD2. Per the germline V gene, CDR1 is MNHEY and CDR2 is SMNVEV (reference sequence). The V segment lost 4 bases and the J segment 5 bases; nucleotides outside the gene matches: 4. The CDR3 runs 15 residues. The CDR3 DNA reads TGTGCCAGCAGTTGGGGGACTAGCGGGAGTAACGAGCAGTACTTC. Translating it yields CASSWGTSGSNEQYF.

The chain has TRBV11-2 and TRBJ2-1, with TRBD1 as a possible D gene (5 bases). This CDR3 is 16 amino acids long. V was shortened by 4 bases and J by 0 bases, with 13 bases between the two germline ends. The germline gives CDR1 SGHAT, CDR2 FQNNGV. The CDR3: CASSSTGPSSYNEQFF. The CDR3 region has the DNA TGTGCCAGCAGCTCCACAGGCCCTAGCTCCTACAATGAGCAGTTCTTC.

By share of the sample, this clonotype is medium-sized (0.01 to 0.1%). CDR3 in amino acids: CASSIGKSTDTQYF. In nucleotides, the CDR3 is TGTGCCAGTAGTATAGGGAAAAGCACAGATACGCAGTATTTT. The rearrangement links TRBV19 to TRBJ2-3, with D hard to call. This CDR3 is 14 amino acids long. Germline CDR1 and CDR2: LNHDA and SQIVND (reference sequence). The ends were cut back, 1 base at V and 0 bases at J, with 5 bases in the middle.

The chain employs TRBV19 and TRBJ2-5; tentatively, D is TRBD2 (6 bases). The CDR3 has 16 residues. The V gene's germline CDR1 is LNHDA and CDR2 SQIVND (reference sequence). The V gene lost 2 bases and the J gene lost 5 bases, with 18 bases spanning the gap. The CDR3, as DNA: TGTGCCAGTAGTATATTTGTCGGGAGAGTTGGGGAGACCCAGTACTTC. Its protein is CASSIFVGRVGETQYF.

The chain has TRBV18 and TRBJ2-6; 10 bases fit TRBD1. The CDR3 loop spans 17 amino acids. The V gene's germline CDR1 is KGHSH and CDR2 LQKENI. The ends lost 4 bases at V and 0 bases at J; junction bases unmatched: 3. CDR3 DNA sequence: TGTGCCAGCTCACGGGGACAGGGGACCTCTGGGGCCAACGTCCTGACTTTC. It yields the protein CASSRGQGTSGANVLTF.

The rearrangement links TRBV27 to TRBJ2-3; D might be TRBD2 (6 bases). The CDR3 is 15 amino acids. Deletions cut 5 bases from V and 1 base from J, with 13 bases between. The germline CDR1 and CDR2 sequences are MNHEY and SMNVEV (reference sequence). CDR3 nucleotides: TGTGCCAGCAGTCCTAGGAGGGTGGGCACAGATACGCAGTATTTT. Its protein is CASSPRRVGTDTQYF.

This clonotype was detected a few times. This rearrangement joins TRBV7-3 to TRBJ2-2; D ambiguous. The CDR3 sequence is 13 residues long. CDR1 and CDR2 (germline): SGHTA, FQGTGA. With 5 bases removed from V and 7 bases from J, the gap between germline ends came to 11 bases. CDR3 residues: CASSEGRHGELFF. In DNA form, the CDR3 reads TGTGCCAGCAGCGAAGGCCGGCACGGGGAGCTGTTTTTT.

This clonotype was counted only a few times. The CDR3 reads CASSASQREQFF. CDR3 sequence (DNA): TGTGCCAGCTCAGCCTCCCAGCGCGAGCAGTTCTTC. The chain has TRBV18 and TRBJ2-1; D is undetermined. Looked up from germline, CDR1 is KGHSH and CDR2 is LQKENI. Trimming cost V 5 bases and J 10 bases, with 12 bases left between them. The CDR3 spans 12 residues.

This clonotype was detected only once. V usage is TRBV30 and J usage is TRBJ1-5; possible D gene TRBD1, 6 bases. Germline V gives CDR1 GTSNPN, CDR2 SVGIG (reference sequence). Trimming removed 5 bases at V and 1 base at J, with 9 bases between. CDR3 length equals 13 residues. The CDR3 reads CAWSRGSNQPQHF. In nucleotides, the CDR3 is TGTGCCTGGTCAAGGGGGAGCAATCAGCCCCAGCATTTT. The complete variable domain, with remaining parts taken from reference TRBV30 and TRBJ1-5, reads SQTIHQWPATLVQPVGSPLSLECTVEGTSNPNLYWYRQAAGRGLQLLFYSVGIGQISSEVPQNLSASRPQDRQFILSSKKLLLSDSGFYLCAWSRGSNQPQHFGDGTRLSIL.

This clonotype appeared once. The J gene is TRBJ2-1, the V gene TRBV5-4, with TRBD2 matching 12 bases. V dropped 4 bases and J dropped 10; count of bases not matched to a gene: 18. CDR1 is SGHNT, CDR2 YYREEE, per germline (reference sequence). The CDR3 covers 18 residues. Written as DNA, the CDR3 is TGTGCCAGCAGCCGCTTGGGCCAACGACTAGCGGGAGAAGGAGAGCAGTTCTTC. Protein sequence: CASSRLGQRLAGEGEQFF. Drawing the rest from reference TRBV5-4 and TRBJ2-1, the complete variable domain is ETGVTQSPTHLIKTRGQQVTLRCSSQSGHNTVSWYQQALGQGPQFIFQYYREEENGRGNFPPRFSGLQFPNYSSELNVNALELDDSALYLCASSRLGQRLAGEGEQFFGPGTRLTVL.

The chain joins TRBV7-2 to TRBJ2-3, with 10 bases identical to TRBD1. Germline assignment: CDR1 SGHTA and CDR2 FQGNSA. CDR3 length equals 19 residues. V was pared by 4 bases and J by 2 bases, with 15 bases of the junction left unmatched. DNA for the CDR3: TGTGCCAGCAGCTCCCCGGGACAGGGGTTGGTGTGGGACACAGATACGCAGTATTTT. Translated: CASSSPGQGLVWDTDTQYF.

The chain links TRBV12-3 or TRBV12-4 to TRBJ2-1; D gene uncertain. Trimming stripped 2 bases from V and 3 bases from J, with 8 bases between. There are 14 residues in the CDR3. The DNA of the CDR3 is TGTGCCAGCAGTTTACGCGTCGGCTACAATGAGCAGTTCTTC. Translation gives CASSLRVGYNEQFF.

The rearrangement uses TRBV19 and TRBJ1-2; no clear D gene. Germline CDR1 LNHDA, CDR2 SQIVND (reference sequence). The CDR3 extends over 14 amino acids. Between the trimmed V and J ends, which lost 3 bases and 5 bases, there was a span of 13 bases. This chain's CDR3 is CASSIPGSFYGYTF. Here the CDR3 DNA reads TGTGCCAGTAGTATCCCCGGTAGTTTTTATGGCTACACCTTC.

The chain couples TRBV6-2 or TRBV6-3 to TRBJ2-3, with 14 bases that match TRBD2. Trimming removed 7 bases from V and 3 bases from J; junction bases left unmatched: 6. Per the germline V gene, CDR1 is MNHEY and CDR2 is SVGEGT. The CDR3 runs 16 residues. In nucleotides, the CDR3 is TGTGCCAGCAACCAAGGGACTAGCGGGAGAACAGATACGCAGTATTTT. Translation gives CASNQGTSGRTDTQYF.

This clonotype was counted only a few times. For the CDR3, the DNA is TGCAGCGTTCTTCGGGGCAATTTGGGAGGCTACACCTTC. Its protein product is CSVLRGNLGGYTF. This chain uses TRBV29-1 with TRBJ1-2; a possible D gene is TRBD1 (5 bases). V was cut by 5 bases and J by 8 bases, with 18 bases left in between. The CDR3 totals 13 residues. Germline-derived CDR1 and CDR2 are SQVTM and ANQGSEA.

V gene TRBV19 combines with J gene TRBJ1-1; maybe TRBD1 (6 bases). V shed 7 bases and J shed 1 base, with 16 bases lying between them. The length of the CDR3 is 15 residues. The germline CDR1 and CDR2 sequences are LNHDA and SQIVND (reference sequence). The CDR3 DNA is TGTGCCAGTACCCCAGGGGCATTATGGAACACTGAAGCTTTCTTT. Translation gives CASTPGALWNTEAFF.

This clonotype was counted only a few times. This sequence joins TRBV18 and TRBJ1-4, with D unresolved. The CDR3 loop spans 14 amino acids. V was clipped by 3 bases and J by 4 bases, with 9 bases between them. Germline assignment: CDR1 KGHSH and CDR2 LQKENI. The chain's CDR3 is CASSPLGNNEKLFF. Here the CDR3 DNA reads TGTGCCAGCTCACCTTTGGGGAATAATGAAAAACTGTTTTTT. The full variable domain, with the rest looked up from reference TRBV18 and TRBJ1-4, is NAGVMQNPRHLVRRRGQEARLRCSPMKGHSHVYWYRQLPEEGLKFMVYLQKENIIDESGMPKERFSAEFPKEGPSILRIQQVVRGDSAAYFCASSPLGNNEKLFFGSGTQLSVL.

This clonotype is termed medium-sized. The J gene is TRBJ2-3, the V gene TRBV29-1; TRBD2 aligns across 15 bases. The CDR3 has 14 amino acids. V lost 6 bases and J lost 4; bases outside the gene matches: 2. Per germline, CDR1 SQVTM and CDR2 ANQGSEA. In DNA, the CDR3 is TGCAGCGTGGGACTAGCGGGAGGTTCAGATACGCAGTATTTT. Its protein is CSVGLAGGSDTQYF.

This chain links TRBV6-1 with TRBJ1-5; no definite D call. The V and J ends lost 6 bases and 3 bases respectively, with 3 bases between them. Germline lookup yields CDR1 MNHNS and CDR2 SASEGT. This CDR3 has 11 amino acids. CDR3 amino acids: CASSLNQPQHF. The CDR3 DNA reads TGTGCCAGCAGCCTCAATCAGCCCCAGCATTTT.

CDR3 protein: CASSYSQASNQPQHF. As DNA, the CDR3 is TGTGCCAGCAGTTACTCCCAGGCGAGCAATCAGCCCCAGCATTTT. The chain joins TRBV6-5 to TRBJ1-5; unclear D gene. The germline V gene has CDR1 MNHEY and CDR2 SVGAGI. This CDR3 comprises 15 residues. The V end was cut by 0 bases, the J end by 1 base, with 7 bases between.

The chain has TRBV13 and TRBJ1-6; D gene uncertain. Germline-derived CDR1 and CDR2 are PRHDT and FYEKMQ (reference sequence). V shed 8 bases and J shed 5 bases, with 13 bases lying between them. This CDR3 has 14 amino acids. The CDR3 DNA reads TGTGCCAGCGGCGTTCGCGGGCATAATTCACCCCTCCACTTT. Its protein product is CASGVRGHNSPLHF.